This paragraph reports one T cell receptor (beta chain). Its antigen is as yet unknown. This sample was taken from a study of vaccination effects on CD4 cells after COVID-19. Whole-study context: Sequencing followed a ViraFEST assay step that expanded antigen-specific CD4+ T cells with viral peptide pools. Wells of around 2 million PBMC each were grown with about 9.5 IU/ml IL-2 and about 9.6 ug/ml peptides.

Germline V gene sequence: CDR1 MDHEN, CDR2 SYDVKM. This CDR3 has 14 residues. J lost 3 bases, V lost 2 bases, and 3 bases had no gene match. Once cultured for approximately ten days, the cells underwent separation to obtain CD4+ T cells. Study results and caveats: Early post-infection timepoints were missing from the study, which also had few convalescent patients.

Sequencing used immunoSEQ multiplex PCR; TCRdb keeps in-frame clones, though not all of them. The sample consists of tens of thousands of clones, around 73% of them appearing once. The sample here was CD4+ T cells from PBMCs cultured without peptide, taken before COVID-19 vaccination. This sequence was found in a human donor who received a COVID-19 vaccine. V and J are TRBV28 and TRBJ1-2; 7 bases line up with TRBD1. The CDR3 DNA reads TGTGCCAGCAGTTTAGACAGGGTAGACTATGGCTACACCTTC. This translates into CASSLDRVDYGYTF.